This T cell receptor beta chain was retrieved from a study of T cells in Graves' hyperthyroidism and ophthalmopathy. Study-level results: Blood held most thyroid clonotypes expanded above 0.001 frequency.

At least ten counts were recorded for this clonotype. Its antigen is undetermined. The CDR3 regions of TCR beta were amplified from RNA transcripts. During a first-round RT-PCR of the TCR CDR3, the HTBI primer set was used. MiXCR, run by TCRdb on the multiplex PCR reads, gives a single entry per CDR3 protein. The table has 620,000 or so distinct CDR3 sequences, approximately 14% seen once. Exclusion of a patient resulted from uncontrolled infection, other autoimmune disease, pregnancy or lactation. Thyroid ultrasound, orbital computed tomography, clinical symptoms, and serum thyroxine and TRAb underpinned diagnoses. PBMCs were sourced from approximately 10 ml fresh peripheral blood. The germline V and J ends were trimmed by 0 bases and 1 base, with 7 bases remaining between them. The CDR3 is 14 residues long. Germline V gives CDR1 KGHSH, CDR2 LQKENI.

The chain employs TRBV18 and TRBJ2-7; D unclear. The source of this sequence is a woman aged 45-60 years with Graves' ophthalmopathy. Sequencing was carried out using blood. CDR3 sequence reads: CASSPPSKSYEQYF. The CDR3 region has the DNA TGTGCCAGCTCACCACCTAGCAAATCCTACGAGCAGTACTTC.